Listed here is a single T cell receptor (beta chain). What it binds is not known. These data are taken from a study of OX40 agonist ivuxolimab in advanced cancers. Using immunoSEQ multiplex PCR, the repertoire was profiled, and TCRdb retains in-frame clones only, with some absent. The table has about 90,000 clones, roughly 89% seen once. Study findings and constraints: CD4+ and CD8+ blood T cells expanded clonally by week 6 at 0.1 to 3.0 mg/kg.

With 7 bases removed from V and 8 bases from J, the gap between germline ends came to 20 bases. This CDR3 is built from 15 residues. The germline V gene encodes CDR1 MGHDK and CDR2 SYGVNS. The sample was CD4+ or CD8+ T cells sorted from blood, taken in a trial of the OX40 agonist ivuxolimab. The chain has TRBV25-1 and TRBJ1-4; unclear D gene. This receptor was obtained from an adult with an advanced solid tumor such as melanoma, head and neck, liver or kidney cancer. The CDR3 protein is CASTGSYLTYEKLFF. In nucleotides, the CDR3 is TGTGCCAGCACGGGCAGCTACCTGACATACGAAAAACTGTTTTTT. Drawing the rest from reference TRBV25-1 and TRBJ1-4, the complete variable domain is EADIYQTPRYLVIGTGKKITLECSQTMGHDKMYWYQQDPGMELHLIHYSYGVNSTEKGDLSSESTVSRIRTEHFPLTLESARPSHTSQYLCASTGSYLTYEKLFFGSGTQLSVL.